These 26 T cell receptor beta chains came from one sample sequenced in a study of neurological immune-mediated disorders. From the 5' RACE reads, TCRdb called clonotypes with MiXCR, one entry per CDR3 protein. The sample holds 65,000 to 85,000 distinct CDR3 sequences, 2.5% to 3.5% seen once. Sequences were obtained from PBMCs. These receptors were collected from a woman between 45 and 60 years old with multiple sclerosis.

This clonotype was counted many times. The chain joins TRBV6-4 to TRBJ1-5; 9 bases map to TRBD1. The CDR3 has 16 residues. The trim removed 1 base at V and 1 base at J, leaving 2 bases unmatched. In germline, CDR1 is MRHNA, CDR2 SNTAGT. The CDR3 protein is CASSDWDRVSNQPQHF. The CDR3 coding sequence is TGTGCCAGCAGTGACTGGGACAGGGTAAGCAATCAGCCCCAGCATTTT.

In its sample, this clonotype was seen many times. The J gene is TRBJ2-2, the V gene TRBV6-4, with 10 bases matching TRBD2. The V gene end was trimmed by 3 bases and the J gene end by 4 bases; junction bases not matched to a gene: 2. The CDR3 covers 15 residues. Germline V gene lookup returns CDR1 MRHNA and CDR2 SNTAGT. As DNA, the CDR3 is TGTGCCAGCAGTGAACTAGCGGGAACCACCGGGGAGCTGTTTTTT. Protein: CASSELAGTTGELFF.

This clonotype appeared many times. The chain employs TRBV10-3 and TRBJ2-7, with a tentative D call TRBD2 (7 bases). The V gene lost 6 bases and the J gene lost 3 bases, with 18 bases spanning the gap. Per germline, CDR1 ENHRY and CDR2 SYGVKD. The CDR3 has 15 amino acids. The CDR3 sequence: CAIRTHYREGYEQYF. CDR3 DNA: TGTGCCATCAGGACCCACTACAGGGAGGGCTACGAGCAGTACTTC.

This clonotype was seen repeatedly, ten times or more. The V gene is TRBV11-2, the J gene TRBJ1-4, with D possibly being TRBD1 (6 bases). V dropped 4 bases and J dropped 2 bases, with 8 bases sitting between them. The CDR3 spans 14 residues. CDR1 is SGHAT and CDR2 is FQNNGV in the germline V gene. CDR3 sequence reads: CASSSGATNEKLFF. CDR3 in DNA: TGTGCCAGCAGCTCAGGGGCCACTAATGAAAAACTGTTTTTT.

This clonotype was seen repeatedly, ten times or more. CDR3 in DNA: TGTGCCAGCAGCTTGTCACGGAATAATTCACCCCTCCACTTT. Protein sequence: CASSLSRNNSPLHF. This chain connects TRBV5-6 to TRBJ1-6, with D hard to call. The CDR3 spans 14 residues. Deletions cut 1 base from V and 5 bases from J, with 7 bases between. Germline-derived CDR1 and CDR2 are SGHDT and YYEEEE.

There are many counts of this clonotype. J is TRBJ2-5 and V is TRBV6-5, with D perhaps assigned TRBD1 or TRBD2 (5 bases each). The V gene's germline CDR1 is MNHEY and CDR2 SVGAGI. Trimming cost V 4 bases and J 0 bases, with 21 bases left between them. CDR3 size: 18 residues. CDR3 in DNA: TGTGCCAGCAGTTTCCCCTCTACCGGGACCCCGGACCAAGAGACCCAGTACTTC. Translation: CASSFPSTGTPDQETQYF.

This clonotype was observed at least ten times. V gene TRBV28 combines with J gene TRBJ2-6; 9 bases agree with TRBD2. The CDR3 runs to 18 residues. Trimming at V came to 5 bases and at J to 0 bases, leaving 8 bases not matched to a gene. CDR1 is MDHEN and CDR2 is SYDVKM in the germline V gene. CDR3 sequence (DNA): TGTGCCAGCAGTCTACGTGGCGGGGGGGTCTCTGGGGCCAACGTCCTGACTTTC. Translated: CASSLRGGGVSGANVLTF.

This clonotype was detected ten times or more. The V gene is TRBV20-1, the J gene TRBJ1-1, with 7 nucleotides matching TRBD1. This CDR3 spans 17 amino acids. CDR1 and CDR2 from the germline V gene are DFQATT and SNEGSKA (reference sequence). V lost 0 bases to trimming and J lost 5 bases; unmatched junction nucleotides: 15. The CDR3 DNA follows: TGCAGTGCTAGAGATCTGACCGGGACAGCCGCCGGGACTGAAGCTTTCTTT. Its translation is CSARDLTGTAAGTEAFF.

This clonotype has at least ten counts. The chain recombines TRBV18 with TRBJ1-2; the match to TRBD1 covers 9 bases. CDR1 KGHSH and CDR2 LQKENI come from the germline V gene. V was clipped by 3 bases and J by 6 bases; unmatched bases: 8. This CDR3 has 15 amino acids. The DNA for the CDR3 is TGTGCCAGCTCACCTCGGACAGGGGACGATAATGGCTACACCTTC. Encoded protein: CASSPRTGDDNGYTF.

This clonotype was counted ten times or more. CDR3 DNA sequence: TGTGCCAGCAGCACGAATCAGGGGACCGGACCCTACGAGCAGTACTTC. This translates into CASSTNQGTGPYEQYF. The rearrangement uses TRBV11-2 and TRBJ2-7; D may be TRBD1 (6 bases). Per germline, CDR1 SGHAT and CDR2 FQNNGV. The V and J ends lost 5 bases and 2 bases respectively, with 19 bases between them. The CDR3 is 16 amino acids. The variable domain in full, with the rest retrieved from reference TRBV11-2 and TRBJ2-7, is EAGVAQSPRYKIIEKRQSVAFWCNPISGHATLYWYQQILGQGPKLLIQFQNNGVVDDSQLPKDRFSAERLKGVDSTLKIQPAKLEDSAVYLCASSTNQGTGPYEQYFGPGTRLTVT.

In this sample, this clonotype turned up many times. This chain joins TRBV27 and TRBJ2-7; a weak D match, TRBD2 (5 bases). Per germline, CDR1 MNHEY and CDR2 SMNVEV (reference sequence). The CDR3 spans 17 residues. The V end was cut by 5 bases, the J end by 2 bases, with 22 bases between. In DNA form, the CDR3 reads TGTGCCAGCAGTCTAGGACGGGATTTTGACATACCCTACGAGCAGTACTTC. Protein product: CASSLGRDFDIPYEQYF.

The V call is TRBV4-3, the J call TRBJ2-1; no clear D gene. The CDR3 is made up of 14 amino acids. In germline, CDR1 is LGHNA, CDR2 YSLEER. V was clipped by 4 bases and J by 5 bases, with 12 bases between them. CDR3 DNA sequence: TGCGCCAGCAGCCGCGATCCGACCCACAATGAGCAGTTCTTC. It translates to CASSRDPTHNEQFF.

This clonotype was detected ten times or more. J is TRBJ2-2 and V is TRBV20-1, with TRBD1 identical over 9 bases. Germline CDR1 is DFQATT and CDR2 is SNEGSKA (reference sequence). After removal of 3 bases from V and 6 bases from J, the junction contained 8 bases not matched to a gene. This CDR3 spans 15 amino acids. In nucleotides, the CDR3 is TGCAGTGCTAGCCCGGGACAGGGTTCTCCCGGGGAGCTGTTTTTT. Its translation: CSASPGQGSPGELFF.

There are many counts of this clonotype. CDR3 region: CASSGTAGLGYNSPLHF. The CDR3 DNA reads as TGTGCCAGCAGCGGCACCGCGGGGCTGGGCTATAATTCACCCCTCCACTTT. This chain links TRBV9 with TRBJ1-6; perhaps TRBD1 as D (5 bases). Germline V lookup: CDR1 SGDLS, CDR2 YYNGEE. Trimming removed 3 bases from V and 3 bases from J, with 16 bases in between. The CDR3 is made up of 17 amino acids. The full variable domain, in which reference TRBV9 and TRBJ1-6 provide the parts outside the CDR3, is DSGVTQTPKHLITATGQRVTLRCSPRSGDLSVYWYQQSLDQGLQFLIQYYNGEERAKGNILERFSAQQFPDLHSELNLSSLELGDSALYFCASSGTAGLGYNSPLHFGNGTRLTVT.

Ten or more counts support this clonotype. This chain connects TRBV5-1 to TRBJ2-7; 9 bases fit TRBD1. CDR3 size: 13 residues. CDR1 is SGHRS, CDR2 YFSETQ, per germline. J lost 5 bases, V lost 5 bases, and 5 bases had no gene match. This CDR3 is CASRPGQGNEQYF. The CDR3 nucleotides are TGCGCCAGCAGGCCGGGACAGGGTAACGAGCAGTACTTC.

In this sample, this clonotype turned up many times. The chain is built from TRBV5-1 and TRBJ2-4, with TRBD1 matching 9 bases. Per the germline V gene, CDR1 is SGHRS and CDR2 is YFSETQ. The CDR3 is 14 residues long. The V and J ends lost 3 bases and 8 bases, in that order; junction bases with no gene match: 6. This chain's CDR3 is CASSSQGAMDIQYF. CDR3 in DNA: TGCGCCAGCAGCTCACAGGGGGCGATGGACATTCAGTACTTC.

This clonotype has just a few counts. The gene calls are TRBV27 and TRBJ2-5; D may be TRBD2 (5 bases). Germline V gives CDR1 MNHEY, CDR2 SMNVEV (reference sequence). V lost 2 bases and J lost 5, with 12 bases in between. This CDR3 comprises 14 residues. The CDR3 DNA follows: TGTGCCAGCAGTTTAACTAGGGATAGTGAGACCCAGTACTTC. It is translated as CASSLTRDSETQYF.

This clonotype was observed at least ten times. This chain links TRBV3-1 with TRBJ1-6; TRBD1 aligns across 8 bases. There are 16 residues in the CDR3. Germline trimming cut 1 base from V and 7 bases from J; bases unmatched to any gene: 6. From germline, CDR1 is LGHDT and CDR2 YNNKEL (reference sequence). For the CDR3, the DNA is TGTGCCAGCAGCCAAGGGGACTGGACAGGGAATTCACCCCTCCACTTT. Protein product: CASSQGDWTGNSPLHF.

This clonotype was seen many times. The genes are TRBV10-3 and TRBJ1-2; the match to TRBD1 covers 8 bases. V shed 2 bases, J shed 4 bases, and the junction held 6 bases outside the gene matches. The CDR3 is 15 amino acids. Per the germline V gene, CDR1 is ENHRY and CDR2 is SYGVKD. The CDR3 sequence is CAISETKGQAYGYTF. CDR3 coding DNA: TGTGCCATCAGTGAGACTAAGGGACAGGCCTATGGCTACACCTTC.

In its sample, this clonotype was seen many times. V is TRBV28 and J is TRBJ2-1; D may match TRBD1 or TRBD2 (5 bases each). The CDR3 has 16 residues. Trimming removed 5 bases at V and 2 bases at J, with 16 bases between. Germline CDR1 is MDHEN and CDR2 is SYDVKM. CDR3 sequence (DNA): TGTGCCAGCAGTCCCCCTAAGTTGGGACCCTACAATGAGCAGTTCTTC. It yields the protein CASSPPKLGPYNEQFF.

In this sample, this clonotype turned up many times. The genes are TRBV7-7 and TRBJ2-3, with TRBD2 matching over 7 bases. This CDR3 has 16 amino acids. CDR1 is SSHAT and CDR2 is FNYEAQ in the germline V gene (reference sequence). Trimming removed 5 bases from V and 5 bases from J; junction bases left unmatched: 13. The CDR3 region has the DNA TGTGCCAGCAGCCCGGGCTGGGCGGGAGATGGAGATACGCAGTATTTT. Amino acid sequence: CASSPGWAGDGDTQYF.

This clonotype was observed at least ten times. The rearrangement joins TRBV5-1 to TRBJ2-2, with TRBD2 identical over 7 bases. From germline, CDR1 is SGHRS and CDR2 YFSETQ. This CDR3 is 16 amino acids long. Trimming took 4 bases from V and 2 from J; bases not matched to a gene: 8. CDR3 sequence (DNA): TGCGCCAGCAGCATACTGACTAGCACCAACACCGGGGAGCTGTTTTTT. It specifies CASSILTSTNTGELFF.

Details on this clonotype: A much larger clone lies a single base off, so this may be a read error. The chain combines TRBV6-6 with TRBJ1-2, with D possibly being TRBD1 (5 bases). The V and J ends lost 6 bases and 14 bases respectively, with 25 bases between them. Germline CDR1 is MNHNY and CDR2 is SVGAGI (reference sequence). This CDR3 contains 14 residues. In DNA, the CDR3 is TGTGCCAGCAGCTACGGGACGGTTTCTTATGAGAAAACCTTC. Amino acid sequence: CASSYGTVSYEKTF.

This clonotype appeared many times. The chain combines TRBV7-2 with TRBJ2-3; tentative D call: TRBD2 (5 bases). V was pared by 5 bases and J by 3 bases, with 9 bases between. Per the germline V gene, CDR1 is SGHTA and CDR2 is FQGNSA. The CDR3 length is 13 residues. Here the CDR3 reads CASSLDWTDTQYF. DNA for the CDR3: TGTGCCAGCAGCCTGGACTGGACAGATACGCAGTATTTT.

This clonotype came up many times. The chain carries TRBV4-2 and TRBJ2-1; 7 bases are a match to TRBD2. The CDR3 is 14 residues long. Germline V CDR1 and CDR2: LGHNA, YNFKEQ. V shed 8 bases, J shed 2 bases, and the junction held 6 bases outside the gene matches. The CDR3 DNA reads TGTGCCAGCCAGCGGGAACAAGCCTACAATGAGCAGTTCTTC. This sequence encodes CASQREQAYNEQFF.

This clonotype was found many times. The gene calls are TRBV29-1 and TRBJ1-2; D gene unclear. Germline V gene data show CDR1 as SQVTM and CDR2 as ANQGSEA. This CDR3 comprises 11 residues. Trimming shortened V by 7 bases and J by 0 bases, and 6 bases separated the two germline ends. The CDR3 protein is CSGYTNYGYTF. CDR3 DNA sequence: TGCAGCGGATATACTAACTATGGCTACACCTTC.